This TCR beta chain was sequenced for a study of blood T cells in healthy people across ages. Caucasian individuals from Russia who were healthy and aged about 6 to 100 acted as donors. To note about this clonotype: This may be a read error, as it is one base from a much larger clone.

V lost 8 bases to trimming and J lost 6 bases; unmatched junction nucleotides: 10. The CDR3 loop spans 14 amino acids. Germline loops: CDR1 ENHRY, CDR2 SYGVKD. Using a J-beta primer mix together with a sample-barcoded 5' primer, a second PCR was run for roughly 7 to 12 cycles. With 12 random nucleotides, a template-switch adaptor tagged each individual cDNA molecule. TCRdb reanalysed the 5' RACE reads using MiXCR and keeps one entry per CDR3 protein. The repertoire holds hundreds of thousands of distinct CDR3 sequences, with about 30% as singletons. The source of this sequence is an elderly woman in good health. The chain carries TRBV10-3 and TRBJ2-3; 8 bases match TRBD2. Specimen: blood. Here the CDR3 reads CAIGSGGRGDTQYF. The CDR3 DNA follows: TGTGCCATCGGGAGCGGGGGCCGAGGGGATACGCAGTATTTT.